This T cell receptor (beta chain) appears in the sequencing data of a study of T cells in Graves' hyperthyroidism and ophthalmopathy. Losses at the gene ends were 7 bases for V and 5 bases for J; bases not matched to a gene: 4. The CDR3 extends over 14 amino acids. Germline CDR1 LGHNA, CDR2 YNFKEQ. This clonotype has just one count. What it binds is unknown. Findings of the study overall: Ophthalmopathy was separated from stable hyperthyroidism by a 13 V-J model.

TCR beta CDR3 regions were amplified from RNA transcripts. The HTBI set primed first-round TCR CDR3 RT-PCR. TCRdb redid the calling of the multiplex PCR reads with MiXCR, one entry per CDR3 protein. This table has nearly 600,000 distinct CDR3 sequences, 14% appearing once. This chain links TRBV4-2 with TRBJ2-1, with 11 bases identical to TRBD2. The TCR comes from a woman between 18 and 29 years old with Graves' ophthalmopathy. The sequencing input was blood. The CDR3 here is CASKVAGGNNEQFF. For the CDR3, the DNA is TGTGCCAGCAAAGTAGCGGGAGGGAACAATGAGCAGTTCTTC.